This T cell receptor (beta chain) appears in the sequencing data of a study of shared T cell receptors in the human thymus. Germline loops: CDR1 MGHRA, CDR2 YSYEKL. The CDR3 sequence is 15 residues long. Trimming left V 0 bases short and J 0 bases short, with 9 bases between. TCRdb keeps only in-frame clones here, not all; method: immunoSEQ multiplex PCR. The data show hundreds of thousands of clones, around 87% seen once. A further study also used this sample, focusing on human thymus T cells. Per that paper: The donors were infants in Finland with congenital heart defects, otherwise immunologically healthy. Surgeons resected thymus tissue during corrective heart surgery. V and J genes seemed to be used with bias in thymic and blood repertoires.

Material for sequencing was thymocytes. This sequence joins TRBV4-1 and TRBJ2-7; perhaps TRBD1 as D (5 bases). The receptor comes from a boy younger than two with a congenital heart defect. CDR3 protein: CASSQEGPFSYEQYF. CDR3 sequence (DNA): TGCGCCAGCAGCCAAGAGGGGCCCTTCTCCTACGAGCAGTACTTC.